This TCR beta chain emerged from a study of siplizumab effects on memory and regulatory T cells. Assay: immunoSEQ multiplex PCR; the TCRdb copy retains only in-frame clones and omits some. The sample contains under 7,000 clones, around three fifths of which appear only once. Germline V lookup: CDR1 LGHNA, CDR2 YNFKEQ. This CDR3 has 15 residues. Trimming took off 1 base at V and 2 bases at J, with 10 bases between the two ends. The TCR was taken from a human donor in good health. Sequencing was done on a sample of effector memory CD8+ T cells sorted from blood. Subset reported: unstimulated CD8+ effector memory T cells. The rearrangement joins TRBV4-2 to TRBJ2-3, with D tentatively TRBD1 (5 bases). Written as DNA, the CDR3 is TGTGCCAGCAGCCAAGTTGGGGCAAACACAGATACGCAGTATTTT. This translates into CASSQVGANTDTQYF.